This T cell receptor beta chain is drawn from a study of cytomegalovirus exposure and HLA in healthy donors. PCR primers comprised 60 Vbeta and 13 Jbeta primers. Repertoires were generated with immunoSEQ multiplex PCR, while TCRdb's copy carries only in-frame clones and drops some. This sample has roughly 180,000 clones, with 70% to 80% found just once. Sequenced sample: PBMCs. This receptor was obtained from a female donor in good health and CMV-seronegative.

The CDR3 region is CASGFARTGAMAPLHF. CDR3 nucleotide sequence: TGTGCTAGTGGTTTCGCACGGACAGGGGCGATGGCACCCCTCCACTTT. The gene calls are TRBV12-5 and TRBJ1-6; 9 nucleotides match TRBD1. CDR1 is LGHNT and CDR2 is FRNRAP in the germline V gene. The CDR3 spans 16 residues. J lost 11 bases, V lost 3 bases, and 11 bases had no gene match.